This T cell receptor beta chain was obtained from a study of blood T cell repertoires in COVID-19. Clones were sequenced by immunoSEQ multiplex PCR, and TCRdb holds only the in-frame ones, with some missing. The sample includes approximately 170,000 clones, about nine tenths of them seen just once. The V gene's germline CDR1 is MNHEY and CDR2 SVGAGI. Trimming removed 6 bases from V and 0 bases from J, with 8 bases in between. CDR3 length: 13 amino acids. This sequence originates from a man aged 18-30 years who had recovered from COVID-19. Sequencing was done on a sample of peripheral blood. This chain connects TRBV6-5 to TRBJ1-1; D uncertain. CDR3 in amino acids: CASSPFLNTEAFF. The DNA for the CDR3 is TGTGCCAGCAGCCCGTTCTTGAACACTGAAGCTTTCTTT.